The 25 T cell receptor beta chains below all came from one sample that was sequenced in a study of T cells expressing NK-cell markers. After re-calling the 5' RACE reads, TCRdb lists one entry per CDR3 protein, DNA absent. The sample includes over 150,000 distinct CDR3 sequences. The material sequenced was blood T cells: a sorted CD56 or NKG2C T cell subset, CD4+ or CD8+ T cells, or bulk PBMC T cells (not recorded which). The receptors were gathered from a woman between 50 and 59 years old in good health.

CDR3 sequence: CASSQDPGHEQFF. The V and J genes are TRBV4-1 and TRBJ2-1. CDR3 length: 13 residues. The germline gives CDR1 MGHRA, CDR2 YSYEKL.

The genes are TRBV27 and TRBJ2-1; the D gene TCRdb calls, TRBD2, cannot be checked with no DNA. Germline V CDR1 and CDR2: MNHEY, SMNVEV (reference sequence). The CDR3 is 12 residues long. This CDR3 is CASSSSPREQFF.

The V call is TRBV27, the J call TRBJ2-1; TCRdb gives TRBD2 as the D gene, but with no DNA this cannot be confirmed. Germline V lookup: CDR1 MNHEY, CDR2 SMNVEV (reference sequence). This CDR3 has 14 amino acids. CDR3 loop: CASSFNGRVDEQFF.

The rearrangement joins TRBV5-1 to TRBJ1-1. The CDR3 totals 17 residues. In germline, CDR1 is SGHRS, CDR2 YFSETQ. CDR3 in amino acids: CASSLFPDLGMNTEAFF.

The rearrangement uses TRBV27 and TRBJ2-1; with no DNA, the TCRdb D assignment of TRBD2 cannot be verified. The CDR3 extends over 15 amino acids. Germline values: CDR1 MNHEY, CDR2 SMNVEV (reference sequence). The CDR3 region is CASSLMASGSNEQFF.

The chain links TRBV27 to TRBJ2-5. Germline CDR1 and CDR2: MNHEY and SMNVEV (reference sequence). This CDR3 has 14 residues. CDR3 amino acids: CASSRLGRQETQYF.

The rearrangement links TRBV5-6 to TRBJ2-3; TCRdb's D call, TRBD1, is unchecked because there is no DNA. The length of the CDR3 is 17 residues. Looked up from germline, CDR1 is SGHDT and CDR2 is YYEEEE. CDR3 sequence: CASSLASGQRYTDTQYF.

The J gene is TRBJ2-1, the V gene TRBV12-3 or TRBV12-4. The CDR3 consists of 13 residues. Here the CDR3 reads CASSFGERAEQFF.

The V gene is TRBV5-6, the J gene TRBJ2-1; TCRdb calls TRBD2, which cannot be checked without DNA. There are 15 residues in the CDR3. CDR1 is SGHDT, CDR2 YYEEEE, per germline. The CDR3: CASSHGTSGHNEQFF.

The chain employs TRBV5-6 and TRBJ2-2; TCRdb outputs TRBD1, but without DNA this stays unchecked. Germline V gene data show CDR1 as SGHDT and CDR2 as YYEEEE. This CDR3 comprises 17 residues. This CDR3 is CASSLGQGAAFTGELFF.

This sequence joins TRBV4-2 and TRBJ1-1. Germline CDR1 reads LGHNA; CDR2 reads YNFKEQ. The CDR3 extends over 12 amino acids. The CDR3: CASSQDLTEAFF.

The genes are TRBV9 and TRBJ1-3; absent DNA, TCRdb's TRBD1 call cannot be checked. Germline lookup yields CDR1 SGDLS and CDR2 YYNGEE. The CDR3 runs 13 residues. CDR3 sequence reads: CASARGPGNTIYF. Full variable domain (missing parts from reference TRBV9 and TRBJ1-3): DSGVTQTPKHLITATGQRVTLRCSPRSGDLSVYWYQQSLDQGLQFLIQYYNGEERAKGNILERFSAQQFPDLHSELNLSSLELGDSALYFCASARGPGNTIYFGEGSWLTVV.

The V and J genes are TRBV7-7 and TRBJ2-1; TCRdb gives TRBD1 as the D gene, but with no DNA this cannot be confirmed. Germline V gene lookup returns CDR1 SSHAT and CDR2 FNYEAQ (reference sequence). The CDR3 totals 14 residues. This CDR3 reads CASSLALGGREQFF. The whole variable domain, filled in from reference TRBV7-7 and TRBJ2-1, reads GAGVSQSPRYKVTKRGQDVTLRCDPISSHATLYWYQQALGQGPEFLTYFNYEAQPDKSGLPSDRFSAERPEGSISTLTIQRTEQRDSAMYRCASSLALGGREQFFGPGTRLTVL.

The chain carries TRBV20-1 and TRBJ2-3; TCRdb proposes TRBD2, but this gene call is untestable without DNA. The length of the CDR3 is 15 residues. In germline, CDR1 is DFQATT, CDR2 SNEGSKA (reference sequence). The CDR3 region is CSGFSGRAGTDTQYF.

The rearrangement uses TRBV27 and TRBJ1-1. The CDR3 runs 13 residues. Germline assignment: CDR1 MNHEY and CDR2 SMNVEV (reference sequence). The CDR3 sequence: CASSLSFGAEAFF.

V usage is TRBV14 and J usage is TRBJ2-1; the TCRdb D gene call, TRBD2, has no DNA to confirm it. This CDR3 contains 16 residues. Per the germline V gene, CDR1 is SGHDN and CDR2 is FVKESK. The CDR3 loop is CASSQEPGGRYNEQFF.

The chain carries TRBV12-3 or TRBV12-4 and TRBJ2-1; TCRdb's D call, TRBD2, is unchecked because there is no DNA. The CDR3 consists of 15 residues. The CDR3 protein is CASSFETSADNEQFF.

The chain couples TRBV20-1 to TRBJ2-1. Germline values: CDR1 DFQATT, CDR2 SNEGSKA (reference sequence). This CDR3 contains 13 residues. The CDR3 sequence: CSASWSDYNEQFF.

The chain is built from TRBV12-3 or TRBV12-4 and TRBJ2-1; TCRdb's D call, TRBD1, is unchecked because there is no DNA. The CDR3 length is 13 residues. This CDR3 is CASLGGWGNEQFF.

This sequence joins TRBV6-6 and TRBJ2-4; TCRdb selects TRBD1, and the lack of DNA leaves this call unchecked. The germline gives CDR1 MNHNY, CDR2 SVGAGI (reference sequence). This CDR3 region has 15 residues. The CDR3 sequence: CASSFTGTDKNIQYF.

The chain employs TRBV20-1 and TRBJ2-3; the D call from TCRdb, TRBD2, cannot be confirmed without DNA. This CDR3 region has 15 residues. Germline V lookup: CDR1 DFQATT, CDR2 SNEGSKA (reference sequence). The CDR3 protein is CSARDPAGVADTQYF.

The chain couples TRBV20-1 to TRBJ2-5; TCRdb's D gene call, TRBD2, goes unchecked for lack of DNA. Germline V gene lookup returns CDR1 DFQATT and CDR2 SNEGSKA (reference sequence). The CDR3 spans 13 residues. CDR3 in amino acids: CRPTSGEEETQYF.

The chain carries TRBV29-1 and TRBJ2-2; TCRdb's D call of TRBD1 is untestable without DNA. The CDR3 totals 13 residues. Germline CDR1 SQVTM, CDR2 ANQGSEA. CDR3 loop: CSVRQGKGGELFF.

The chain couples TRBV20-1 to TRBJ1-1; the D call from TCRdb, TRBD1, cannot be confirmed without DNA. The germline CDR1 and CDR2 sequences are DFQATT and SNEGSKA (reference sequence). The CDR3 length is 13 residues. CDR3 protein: CSARQGRDTEAFF.

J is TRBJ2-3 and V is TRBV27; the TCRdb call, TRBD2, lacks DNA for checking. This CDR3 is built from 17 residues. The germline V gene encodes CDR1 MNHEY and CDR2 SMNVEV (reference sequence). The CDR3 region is CASSPTSGRAIPDTQYF.